The 7 T cell receptor beta chains below all came from one sample that was sequenced in a study of T cell responses to AZD1222 COVID-19 vaccine. Here immunoSEQ multiplex PCR was the method, and the copy in TCRdb shows in-frame clones only, minus some. The sample has some 130,000 clones; about nine tenths are singletons. Source: peripheral blood, taken on day 0 of AZD1222 vaccination. The receptors were sampled from an adult in good health.

The table lists this clone with a count of one. The rearrangement links TRBV19 to TRBJ1-2; possible D gene TRBD1, 5 bases. This CDR3 is 14 amino acids long. Germline V gene data show CDR1 as LNHDA and CDR2 as SQIVND (reference sequence). The ends were cut back, 10 bases at V and 2 bases at J, with 17 bases in the middle. CDR3 sequence: CAILGGGQNYGYTF. CDR3 bases: TGTGCCATATTGGGGGGTGGGCAAAACTATGGCTACACCTTC.

This clone was counted once. This chain connects TRBV4-1 to TRBJ2-5, with TRBD2 matching over 12 bases. Germline CDR1 is MGHRA and CDR2 is YSYEKL. V was pared by 4 bases and J by 4 bases, with 16 bases of the junction left unmatched. The CDR3 consists of 19 residues. The CDR3 DNA reads as TGCGCCAGCAGCCGAGGCAGGGCTAGCGGGGGGGCTTATCCAGAGACCCAGTACTTC. The encoded protein is CASSRGRASGGAYPETQYF.

V usage is TRBV4-3 and J usage is TRBJ2-3, with TRBD2 matching 10 bases. Germline assignment: CDR1 LGHNA and CDR2 YSLEER. Trimming removed 0 bases from V and 3 bases from J; junction bases left unmatched: 3. The length of the CDR3 is 16 residues. In DNA, the CDR3 is TGCGCCAGCAGCCAAGATGCAGCGGGGGGGACAGATACGCAGTATTTT. Amino acid sequence: CASSQDAAGGTDTQYF.

The V call is TRBV7-6, the J call TRBJ2-1; 11 nucleotides align to TRBD2. With 0 bases clipped from V and 3 bases from J, the junction kept 1 base outside the gene matches. Germline V gene lookup returns CDR1 SGHVS and CDR2 FNYEAQ. This CDR3 has 16 amino acids. In DNA form, the CDR3 reads TGTGCCAGCAGCTTAGCGCTAGCGGGGGGCTACAATGAGCAGTTCTTC. Translated, it gives CASSLALAGGYNEQFF. The full variable domain, completed using reference TRBV7-6 and TRBJ2-1, is GAGVSQSPRYKVTKRGQDVALRCDPISGHVSLYWYRQALGQGPEFLTYFNYEAQQDKSGLPNDRFSAERPEGSISTLTIQRTEQRDSAMYRCASSLALAGGYNEQFFGPGTRLTVL.

J is TRBJ1-2 and V is TRBV14; tentatively, D is TRBD1 (5 bases). This CDR3 comprises 16 residues. V was trimmed by 4 bases and J by 6 bases, leaving 21 bases between them. The V gene's germline CDR1 is SGHDN and CDR2 FVKESK. The CDR3 nucleotides are TGTGCCAGCAGCCGAAACGCAGGGTTTAACGCGGATGGCTACACCTTC. Amino acids: CASSRNAGFNADGYTF.

The chain couples TRBV28 to TRBJ2-3; 14 bases agree with TRBD2. The V gene's germline CDR1 is MDHEN and CDR2 SYDVKM. This CDR3 region has 15 residues. Trimming at V came to 2 bases and at J to 6 bases, leaving 1 base not matched to a gene. The CDR3 reads CASSLRLAGGDTQYF. The CDR3 DNA sequence: TGTGCCAGCAGTTTACGACTAGCGGGGGGGGATACGCAGTATTTT.

The rearrangement uses TRBV4-1 and TRBJ1-6, with D perhaps matching TRBD1 (6 bases). Trimming took 0 bases from V and 9 from J, leaving 15 bases between them. In germline, CDR1 is MGHRA, CDR2 YSYEKL. The CDR3 extends over 16 amino acids. The CDR3 DNA follows: TGCGCCAGCAGCCAAGATTGGGGGGGGGCGGTTTCACCCCTCCACTTT. It yields the protein CASSQDWGGAVSPLHF.